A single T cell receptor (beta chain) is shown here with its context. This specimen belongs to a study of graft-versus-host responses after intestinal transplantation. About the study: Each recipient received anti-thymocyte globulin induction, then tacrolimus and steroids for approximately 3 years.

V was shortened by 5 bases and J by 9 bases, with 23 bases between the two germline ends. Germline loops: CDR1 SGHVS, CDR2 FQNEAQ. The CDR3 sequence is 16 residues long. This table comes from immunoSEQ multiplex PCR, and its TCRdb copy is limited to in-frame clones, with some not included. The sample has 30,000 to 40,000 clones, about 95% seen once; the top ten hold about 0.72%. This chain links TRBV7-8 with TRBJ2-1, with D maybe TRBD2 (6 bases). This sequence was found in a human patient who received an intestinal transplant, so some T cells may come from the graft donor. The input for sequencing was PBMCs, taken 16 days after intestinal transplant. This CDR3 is CASSALADGSLGEQFF. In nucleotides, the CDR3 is TGTGCCAGCAGCGCTTTAGCGGACGGGTCGCTCGGTGAGCAGTTCTTC.